The 21 T cell receptor beta chains below all came from one sample that was sequenced in a study of shared clonotypes between healthy human individuals. Measured with immunoSEQ multiplex PCR; TCRdb has only the in-frame clones, and not every one. The sample has about 2.2 million clones; 93% are singletons. Terminally differentiated effector memory CD45RA+ cells were excluded from the naive CD8 cells, which were CD45RO-negative and positively selected for CCR7. The source material was naive CD8+ T cells from PBMCs. Receptors originate from a young man in good health. Some clones in this sample may be carry-over from other donors' samples.

As regards this clone: Different DNA sequences within this sample yield the same CDR3. The chain joins TRBV7-9 to TRBJ1-1, with D unresolved. Trimming removed 7 bases from V and 2 bases from J, with 5 bases in between. The CDR3 has 11 amino acids. Germline CDR1 and CDR2: SEHNR and FQNEAQ (reference sequence). The CDR3 reads CASNLNTEAFF. In nucleotides, the CDR3 is TGTGCCAGCAACCTTAACACTGAAGCTTTCTTT.

This chain links TRBV9 with TRBJ1-2; D ambiguous. The germline V and J ends were trimmed by 3 bases and 1 base, with 10 bases remaining between them. This CDR3 region has 14 residues. The germline CDR1 and CDR2 sequences are SGDLS and YYNGEE. In DNA, the CDR3 is TGTGCCAGCAGCGGCATAGAGGGTAACTATGGCTACACCTTC. It encodes CASSGIEGNYGYTF.

This chain connects TRBV7-9 to TRBJ2-1, with 10 bases matching TRBD2. The length of the CDR3 is 16 residues. With 5 bases clipped from V and 4 bases from J, the junction kept 8 bases outside the gene matches. Germline V CDR1 and CDR2: SEHNR, FQNEAQ (reference sequence). CDR3 loop: CASSPPGTSVYNEQFF. DNA for the CDR3: TGTGCCAGCAGCCCGCCCGGGACTAGCGTTTACAATGAGCAGTTCTTC.

V and J are TRBV13 and TRBJ2-7, with 8 nucleotides matching TRBD2. Unmatched junction bases numbered 18, after V lost 10 bases and J lost 7 bases. The CDR3 covers 15 residues. CDR1 and CDR2 (germline): PRHDT, FYEKMQ (reference sequence). CDR3 nucleotide sequence: TGTGCCACCCTTATTACGGGACTAGGGGTTGAGGAGCAGTACTTC. Protein: CATLITGLGVEEQYF.

Remarks on this clone: The same CDR3 also results from other DNA sequences found in this sample. The CDR3 DNA sequence: TGTGCCAGCAGAACCTCCTACGAGCAGTACTTC. It is translated as CASRTSYEQYF. The rearrangement links TRBV27 to TRBJ2-7; no reliable D call. V dropped 6 bases and J dropped 0 bases, with 3 bases sitting between them. Germline V gene lookup returns CDR1 MNHEY and CDR2 SMNVEV (reference sequence). The CDR3 is 11 amino acids.

The chain recombines TRBV29-1 with TRBJ2-5; 10 nucleotides agree with TRBD2. This CDR3 is built from 12 residues. The V gene's germline CDR1 is SQVTM and CDR2 ANQGSEA. The CDR3 here is CSLAGAGETQYF. The CDR3 coding sequence is TGCAGTCTAGCGGGAGCCGGGGAGACCCAGTACTTC.

The CDR3 DNA reads as TGTGCCAGCAGTCCGACGACAGCGACGGGGGGAACTAATGAAAAACTGTTTTTT. Encoded protein: CASSPTTATGGTNEKLFF. J is TRBJ1-4 and V is TRBV27, with a weak D call TRBD1 (5 bases). Germline values: CDR1 MNHEY, CDR2 SMNVEV (reference sequence). The V gene lost 5 bases and the J gene lost 1 base, with 20 bases spanning the gap. The CDR3 is 18 amino acids.

The chain is built from TRBV6-6 and TRBJ2-3; D unclear. The CDR3 has 16 amino acids. Trimming took 6 bases from V and 6 from J, leaving 22 bases between them. Germline V gives CDR1 MNHNY, CDR2 SVGAGI (reference sequence). CDR3 amino acids: CASRGPSDGLTDTQYF. CDR3 in DNA: TGTGCCAGCAGGGGTCCGTCGGACGGGTTAACGGATACGCAGTATTTT.

The chain uses TRBV7-2 and TRBJ2-7; 9 bases are shared with TRBD1. V shed 4 bases and J 2 bases; nucleotides not matched to a gene: 6. The CDR3 is 15 residues long. The V gene's germline CDR1 is SGHTA and CDR2 FQGNSA. For the CDR3, the DNA is TGTGCCAGCAGCTCCCGGGACAGGGAAGCCTACGAGCAGTACTTC. Its protein product is CASSSRDREAYEQYF.

The sample holds one count of this clone. The V call is TRBV15, the J call TRBJ2-2; D unclear. Trimming removed 1 base from V and 5 bases from J, with 8 bases in between. The CDR3 length is 14 residues. The germline V gene encodes CDR1 LNHNV and CDR2 YYDKDF (reference sequence). Here the CDR3 reads CATSRVAATGELFF. The CDR3 DNA follows: TGTGCCACCAGCAGAGTAGCTGCAACCGGGGAGCTGTTTTTT.

The CDR3 bases are TGTGCCAGCAGCCTGACAGTGACCACCTACGAGCAGTACTTC. Translating gives CASSLTVTTYEQYF. The J gene is TRBJ2-7, the V gene TRBV28, with D perhaps matching TRBD1 (5 bases). This CDR3 has 14 amino acids. Trimming pared 6 bases from V and 2 bases from J, leaving 14 bases between. Germline-derived CDR1 and CDR2 are MDHEN and SYDVKM.

V and J are TRBV5-1 and TRBJ2-2; 12 bases line up with TRBD2. V was clipped by 3 bases and J by 4 bases; unmatched bases: 16. Per germline, CDR1 SGHRS and CDR2 YFSETQ. This CDR3 comprises 20 residues. In DNA, the CDR3 is TGCGCCAGCAGCTCCAAGGGAACCTCAGGACTAGCGGGAACCACCGGGGAGCTGTTTTTT. Translated, it gives CASSSKGTSGLAGTTGELFF.

J is TRBJ2-1 and V is TRBV29-1; no reliable D call. Germline CDR1 is SQVTM and CDR2 is ANQGSEA. The CDR3 consists of 11 residues. Trimming removed 5 bases at V and 6 bases at J, with 8 bases between. This chain's CDR3 is CSVPVPNEQFF. CDR3 sequence (DNA): TGCAGCGTTCCTGTACCCAATGAGCAGTTCTTC.

The genes are TRBV16 and TRBJ2-1; D possibly corresponds to TRBD2 (6 bases). There are 16 residues in the CDR3. V dropped 4 bases and J dropped 4 bases, with 17 bases sitting between them. Germline V gene lookup returns CDR1 KGHSY and CDR2 FQNENV. In DNA, the CDR3 is TGTGCCAGCAGCCCTTTTGAGTTAGCGGTATACAATGAGCAGTTCTTC. It specifies CASSPFELAVYNEQFF.

The chain uses TRBV10-3 and TRBJ1-4; a possible D gene is TRBD1 (6 bases). Trimming stripped 6 bases from V and 11 bases from J, with 16 bases between. The CDR3 totals 13 residues. CDR1 ENHRY and CDR2 SYGVKD come from the germline V gene. The CDR3 DNA follows: TGTGCCATCAGGGAGGACAGACATCTCAAACTGTTTTTT. Translation gives CAIREDRHLKLFF.

The CDR3 DNA is TGTGCCAGCAGGAAAGACACAGGGATCGGGGAGCTGTTTTTT. It encodes CASRKDTGIGELFF. V gene TRBV6-5 combines with J gene TRBJ2-2, with D tentatively TRBD1 (6 bases). The CDR3 runs to 14 residues. Germline values: CDR1 MNHEY, CDR2 SVGAGI. Trimming removed 6 bases from V and 7 bases from J, with 15 bases in between.

The CDR3 protein is CASSGGLSSYEQYF. CDR3 DNA: TGTGCCAGTAGTGGGGGCCTTAGCTCCTACGAGCAGTACTTC. The chain joins TRBV19 to TRBJ2-7; maybe TRBD1 (6 bases). Per the germline V gene, CDR1 is LNHDA and CDR2 is SQIVND (reference sequence). The CDR3 has 14 amino acids. V was pared by 5 bases and J by 0 bases, with 11 bases between.

The rearrangement uses TRBV7-9 and TRBJ2-5; TRBD2 agrees at 7 bases. J was trimmed by 3 bases and V by 10 bases; bases with no gene match: 17. CDR3 size: 16 residues. Germline CDR1 and CDR2: SEHNR and FQNEAQ (reference sequence). CDR3 nucleotides: TGTGCCACCGAACAAGCGGGGAGAGCACTTAAAGAGACCCAGTACTTC. Translation gives CATEQAGRALKETQYF. The full variable domain, in which reference TRBV7-9 and TRBJ2-5 provide the parts outside the CDR3, is DTGVSQNPRHKITKRGQNVTFRCDPISEHNRLYWYRQTLGQGPEFLTYFQNEAQLEKSRLLSDRFSAERPKGSFSTLEIQRTEQGDSAMYLCATEQAGRALKETQYFGPGTRLLVL.

V gene TRBV11-2 combines with J gene TRBJ2-7, with D possibly being TRBD2 (7 bases). The CDR3 has 14 residues. Germline V gene sequence: CDR1 SGHAT, CDR2 FQNNGV. V lost 5 bases and J lost 10, with 21 bases in between. The CDR3 loop is CASSHELAKGEQYF. In DNA, the CDR3 is TGTGCCAGCAGCCACGAACTAGCGAAGGGGGAACAGTACTTC.

As regards this clone: The same CDR3 also results from other DNA sequences found in this sample. The chain joins TRBV27 to TRBJ2-1, with D hard to call. CDR1 is MNHEY, CDR2 SMNVEV, per germline (reference sequence). Trimming left V 5 bases short and J 1 base short, with 6 bases between. The CDR3 has 13 residues. CDR3: CASSPDSYNEQFF. DNA of the CDR3: TGTGCCAGCAGTCCCGATTCCTACAATGAGCAGTTCTTC.

The genes are TRBV28 and TRBJ2-5, with 8 bases matching TRBD2. Germline CDR1 reads MDHEN; CDR2 reads SYDVKM. V trimming: 5 bases; J trimming: 3 bases; junction bases outside the gene matches: 11. There are 16 residues in the CDR3. CDR3 sequence reads: CASSPLGREGKETQYF. As DNA, the CDR3 is TGTGCCAGCAGTCCCCTCGGACGGGAGGGAAAAGAGACCCAGTACTTC.